One T cell receptor beta chain is described in this entry. This sample was included in a study of T cell changes during pregnancy in multiple sclerosis. Clones were read by immunoSEQ multiplex PCR, and TCRdb kept only the in-frame ones, dropping some. Of roughly 100,000 clones detected, roughly nine tenths appear once; the ten largest clones hold 0.8% to 1%. The CDR3 loop spans 18 amino acids. Germline V gives CDR1 SGDLS, CDR2 YYNGEE. The V end was cut by 2 bases, the J end by 4 bases, with 24 bases between. The chain has TRBV9 and TRBJ2-5; a weak D match, TRBD1 (6 bases). The source is a female donor with multiple sclerosis, enrolled in a pregnancy study. This sample comprised peripheral blood, obtained after pregnancy. The CDR3 DNA sequence: TGTGCCAGCAGCGTTACCGGGTTCAGCCAGGGGTTGGGAGAGACCCAGTACTTC. It encodes CASSVTGFSQGLGETQYF.